This section outlines one T cell receptor beta chain sequence together with its context. The data originate from a study of multiple sclerosis patients with progressive multifocal leukoencephalopathy. Germline V gene lookup returns CDR1 GTSNPN and CDR2 SVGIG (reference sequence). Trimming took 0 bases from V and 8 from J, leaving 10 bases between them. There are 13 residues in the CDR3. Specified time point: before natalizumab initiation. Data came from immunoSEQ multiplex PCR; TCRdb stores just in-frame clones and leaves some out. The sample has about 30,000 clones; roughly 92% are singletons. The material sequenced was PBMCs. The chain links TRBV30 to TRBJ1-4; D is uncertain. This sequence was found in a man aged 25-45 years with multiple sclerosis. CDR3 loop: CAWSVVLREKLFF. The CDR3 nucleotides are TGTGCCTGGAGTGTAGTCTTGAGGGAAAAACTGTTTTTT.